These 13 T cell receptor beta chains came from one sample sequenced in a study of blood T cell repertoires in COVID-19. Method: immunoSEQ multiplex PCR; TCRdb's copy keeps in-frame clones and lacks some. The table records some 290,000 clones, 90% of them present only once. The sample consisted of PBMCs or T cells enriched from blood (not recorded which). These receptors originate from a woman aged 25 to 45 who had been exposed to COVID-19.

The chain combines TRBV7-9 with TRBJ2-3, with a tentative D call TRBD2 (5 bases). This CDR3 has 16 amino acids. The germline gives CDR1 SEHNR, CDR2 FQNEAQ (reference sequence). V was cut by 4 bases and J by 2 bases, with 16 bases left in between. CDR3 DNA sequence: TGTGCCAGCAGCTCCGTTGGAGCGGAGTTCACAGATACGCAGTATTTT. Its protein product is CASSSVGAEFTDTQYF.

This rearrangement joins TRBV3-1 (or the pseudogene TRBV3-2) to TRBJ1-6; D is undetermined. Per the germline V gene, CDR1 is LGHDT and CDR2 is YNNKEL (reference sequence). Trimming stripped 5 bases from V and 6 bases from J, with 8 bases between. The CDR3 totals 13 residues. The DNA for the CDR3 is TGTGCCAGCAGCACTCTGATTAATTCACCCCTCCACTTT. Translated: CASSTLINSPLHF.

The chain joins TRBV7-9 to TRBJ1-1; weak D call: TRBD1 (6 bases). V gave up 2 bases and J gave up 0 bases, with 13 bases separating them. The germline gives CDR1 SEHNR, CDR2 FQNEAQ (reference sequence). This CDR3 has 16 amino acids. CDR3 nucleotide sequence: TGTGCCAGCAGCTTATTCAGGGGTTCGGTGAACACTGAAGCTTTCTTT. This sequence encodes CASSLFRGSVNTEAFF.

The V gene is TRBV4-1, the J gene TRBJ2-7; 8 positions match TRBD1. Germline CDR1 is MGHRA and CDR2 is YSYEKL. V shed 1 base, J shed 4 bases, and the junction held 12 bases outside the gene matches. The CDR3 has 17 residues. The CDR3, as DNA: TGCGCCAGCAGCCAAGGGTTGGGGACAGGACTTACTTACGAGCAGTACTTC. It is translated as CASSQGLGTGLTYEQYF.

This sequence joins TRBV11-1 and TRBJ2-5; perhaps TRBD2 as D (5 bases). Trimming removed 5 bases from V and 6 bases from J, with 16 bases in between. The germline gives CDR1 SGHAT, CDR2 FQDESV (reference sequence). This CDR3 region has 14 residues. The CDR3 nucleotides read TGTGCCAGCAGCCCCCGGGGTACCTGGAAGACCCAGTACTTC. It encodes CASSPRGTWKTQYF.

This chain links TRBV7-6 with TRBJ1-5, with D hard to call. V gave up 8 bases and J gave up 3 bases, with 8 bases separating them. This CDR3 is 12 amino acids long. Germline CDR1 SGHVS, CDR2 FNYEAQ. DNA of the CDR3: TGTGCCAGCTCGTCTCCCAATCAGCCCCAGCATTTT. Protein sequence: CASSSPNQPQHF. Full variable domain (rest looked up from reference TRBV7-6 and TRBJ1-5): GAGVSQSPRYKVTKRGQDVALRCDPISGHVSLYWYRQALGQGPEFLTYFNYEAQQDKSGLPNDRFSAERPEGSISTLTIQRTEQRDSAMYRCASSSPNQPQHFGDGTRLSIL.

This clone was seen once. The chain combines TRBV27 with TRBJ2-2; unclear D gene. This CDR3 is 16 amino acids long. The V end lost 2 bases, the J end lost 1 base, and 11 bases lay between the germline ends. From germline, CDR1 is MNHEY and CDR2 SMNVEV (reference sequence). The CDR3 DNA sequence: TGTGCCAGCAGTTTACTTCTGGAGTTGAACACCGGGGAGCTGTTTTTT. Its translation is CASSLLLELNTGELFF.

The chain links TRBV27 to TRBJ1-1, with TRBD1 identical over 8 bases. This CDR3 comprises 15 residues. The junction had 11 bases not matched to a gene; V was cut back by 5 bases and J by 6 bases. Germline V gene data show CDR1 as MNHEY and CDR2 as SMNVEV (reference sequence). The CDR3 reads CASSRFLTGESEAFF. The CDR3 DNA is TGTGCCAGCAGTCGCTTCCTGACAGGGGAGTCTGAAGCTTTCTTT.

V is TRBV29-1 and J is TRBJ1-1, with a tentative D call TRBD1 (5 bases). Trimming removed 4 bases from V and 6 bases from J, with 12 bases in between. Germline V gives CDR1 SQVTM, CDR2 ANQGSEA. This CDR3 comprises 12 residues. This chain's CDR3 is CSVVAGLSEAFF. CDR3 sequence (DNA): TGCAGCGTTGTAGCAGGGCTTTCTGAAGCTTTCTTT.

The CDR3 DNA sequence: TGCAGCACGCAAGGGGGGGCCGACTCTGGAAACACCATATATTTT. Its protein product is CSTQGGADSGNTIYF. This chain links TRBV29-1 with TRBJ1-3; D is perhaps TRBD1 (6 bases). V was cut by 8 bases and J by 0 bases, with 17 bases left in between. The CDR3 is 15 residues long. Germline V CDR1 and CDR2: SQVTM, ANQGSEA.

DNA for the CDR3: TGTGCCACCAGTACCGGGAATAACTATGGCTACACCTTC. Protein sequence: CATSTGNNYGYTF. V is TRBV24-1 and J is TRBJ1-2; D is ambiguous. With 6 bases removed from V and 1 base from J, the gap between germline ends came to 8 bases. Germline V CDR1 and CDR2: KGHDR, SFDVKD. CDR3 length: 13 residues.

This clone was picked up one time. The J gene is TRBJ1-4, the V gene TRBV5-1; D not resolved. The V gene's germline CDR1 is SGHRS and CDR2 YFSETQ. V was trimmed by 4 bases and J by 3 bases, leaving 13 bases between them. The CDR3 spans 15 residues. CDR3: CASSTNSSPNEKLFF. CDR3 coding DNA: TGCGCCAGCAGCACAAACAGTTCCCCTAATGAAAAACTGTTTTTT.

The V call is TRBV19, the J call TRBJ2-3; a weak D match, TRBD1 (6 bases). Germline CDR1 is LNHDA and CDR2 is SQIVND (reference sequence). CDR3 length: 15 residues. V lost 7 bases and J lost 0, with 14 bases in between. CDR3 region: CASNPRQGSTDTQYF. CDR3 sequence (DNA): TGTGCCAGTAACCCACGCCAGGGGAGCACAGATACGCAGTATTTT.